This record looks at one T cell receptor (beta chain) sequence and its context. Trimming pared 4 bases from V and 0 bases from J, leaving 15 bases between. CDR1 and CDR2 (germline): SGHTA, FQGNSA. The CDR3 loop spans 16 amino acids. This sample was taken from a study of CD8 T cells in Susac syndrome. Controls matched for age and sex were healthy donors. TEMRA cells were FACS-enriched, while CD8+ and CD4+ T cells were negatively isolated. The RNA input was roughly 0.45 to 1 ug, and it was reverse transcribed with random hexamers. Via MiXCR, TCRdb re-called the immunoSEQ multiplex PCR reads, giving one row per CDR3 protein. This sample carries 150,000 to 200,000 distinct CDR3 sequences, 92% of them seen once, and the ten largest clones take under 0.085%.

The receptor was isolated from a human donor in good health. Sequenced input: CD4+ T cells from PBMCs. The chain is built from TRBV7-2 and TRBJ1-1; D not certain. The CDR3 nucleotides are TGTGCCAGCAGCTCACAGCCCCCCACCCTGAACACTGAAGCTTTCTTT. It specifies CASSSQPPTLNTEAFF. Full variable domain (missing parts from reference TRBV7-2 and TRBJ1-1): GAGVSQSPSNKVTEKGKDVELRCDPISGHTALYWYRQSLGQGLEFLIYFQGNSAPDKSGLPSDRFSAERTGGSVSTLTIQRTQQEDSAVYLCASSSQPPTLNTEAFFGQGTRLTVV.